These 17 T cell receptor beta chains were sequenced from one sample in a study of blood T cell repertoires in COVID-19. Clones were sequenced by immunoSEQ multiplex PCR, and TCRdb holds only the in-frame ones, with some missing. The repertoire has under 300,000 clones, 80% to 90% of them found once; the top ten carry 9.5% to 12%. The sequencing sample was made of peripheral blood. The receptors derive from a woman in her 70s with acute or convalescent COVID-19.

This clone was counted a single time. The CDR3 DNA reads as TGTGCCATCAGGGGACAGGGGGCAGGCTACGAGCAGTACTTC. Protein product: CAIRGQGAGYEQYF. The gene calls are TRBV10-3 and TRBJ2-7; 12 bases agree with TRBD1. CDR1 and CDR2 (germline): ENHRY, SYGVKD. The CDR3 runs 14 residues. V dropped 6 bases and J dropped 3; count of bases not matched to a gene: 3.

The J gene is TRBJ1-3, the V gene TRBV19; D remains unclear. Per germline, CDR1 LNHDA and CDR2 SQIVND (reference sequence). This CDR3 spans 17 amino acids. Between the trimmed V and J ends, which lost 9 bases and 0 bases, there was a span of 21 bases. The CDR3 nucleotides read TGTGCCAGCGGACCGGTGGTAAGGGAGAACTCTGGAAACACCATATATTTT. Its translation: CASGPVVRENSGNTIYF.

Comments on this clone: Other DNA sequences in this sample translate to the same CDR3. The chain couples TRBV19 to TRBJ1-1; 7 bases are a match to TRBD1. The CDR3 contains 15 residues. The germline CDR1 and CDR2 sequences are LNHDA and SQIVND (reference sequence). V was clipped by 3 bases and J by 0 bases; unmatched bases: 4. CDR3 protein: CASSIHRGLNTEAFF. The DNA of the CDR3 is TGTGCCAGTAGTATTCACAGGGGCCTGAACACTGAAGCTTTCTTT. Based on the CDR3 plus reference TRBV19 and TRBJ1-1, the full variable domain is DGGITQSPKYLFRKEGQNVTLSCEQNLNHDAMYWYRQDPGQGLRLIYYSQIVNDFQKGDIAEGYSVSREKKESFPLTVTSAQKNPTAFYLCASSIHRGLNTEAFFGQGTRLTVV.

The chain carries TRBV18 and TRBJ1-4; 7 positions agree with TRBD1. The CDR3 consists of 13 residues. Germline CDR1 reads KGHSH; CDR2 reads LQKENI. V shed 2 bases, J shed 10 bases, and the junction held 4 bases outside the gene matches. The chain's CDR3 is CASSPGQAGKLFF. CDR3 in DNA: TGTGCCAGCTCACCAGGACAGGCTGGAAAACTGTTTTTT.

This chain uses TRBV3-1 (or the pseudogene TRBV3-2) with TRBJ2-3; D not certain. This CDR3 is built from 15 residues. The germline V gene has CDR1 LGHDT and CDR2 YNNKEL (reference sequence). The ends were cut back, 0 bases at V and 2 bases at J, with 9 bases in the middle. In DNA, the CDR3 is TGTGCCAGCAGCCAAGAGGGCGCGCTCACAGATACGCAGTATTTT. Encoded protein: CASSQEGALTDTQYF.

This clone was counted a single time. This chain uses TRBV3-1 (or the pseudogene TRBV3-2) with TRBJ2-6; no clear D. This CDR3 region has 15 residues. In germline, CDR1 is LGHDT, CDR2 YNNKEL (reference sequence). V dropped 4 bases and J dropped 0 bases, with 7 bases sitting between them. The CDR3 spells CASSLFLSGANVLTF. The CDR3, as DNA: TGTGCCAGCAGCCTATTTCTCTCTGGGGCCAACGTCCTGACTTTC.

The chain links TRBV5-1 to TRBJ2-3; 9 bases align to TRBD2. CDR3 length equals 17 residues. V dropped 4 bases and J dropped 1; count of bases not matched to a gene: 10. From germline, CDR1 is SGHRS and CDR2 YFSETQ. CDR3 DNA: TGCGCCAGCAGCCCCACGTTAGCGGGGGAACGCACAGATACGCAGTATTTT. It is translated as CASSPTLAGERTDTQYF.

The genes are TRBV4-1 and TRBJ2-7; 7 nucleotides line up with TRBD2. Germline values: CDR1 MGHRA, CDR2 YSYEKL. The V segment lost 0 bases and the J segment 2 bases; nucleotides outside the gene matches: 4. CDR3 size: 15 residues. CDR3 coding DNA: TGCGCCAGCAGCCAAGAGAACGGACTAGCCTACGAGCAGTACTTC. Its protein is CASSQENGLAYEQYF.

This sequence joins TRBV2 and TRBJ1-1, with 8 bases that match TRBD1. V gave up 6 bases and J gave up 3 bases; unmatched junction bases: 12. CDR1 and CDR2 from the germline V gene are SNHLY and FYNNEI. The CDR3 runs 16 residues. This chain's CDR3 is CASRTLGQGGYTEAFF. The CDR3 coding sequence is TGTGCCAGCAGGACCCTCGGACAGGGAGGATACACTGAAGCTTTCTTT.

The chain has TRBV10-3 and TRBJ1-5; possibly TRBD1 for D (6 bases). The CDR3 totals 13 residues. V was cut by 7 bases and J by 5 bases, with 12 bases left in between. Germline CDR1 reads ENHRY; CDR2 reads SYGVKD. CDR3 nucleotides: TGTGCCATCACCCCGAGACAGGATCAGCCCCAGCATTTT. This translates into CAITPRQDQPQHF.

The V gene is TRBV6-5, the J gene TRBJ2-5, with 9 nucleotides matching TRBD2. The CDR3 covers 16 residues. The V gene end was trimmed by 0 bases and the J gene end by 5 bases; junction bases not matched to a gene: 7. The V gene's germline CDR1 is MNHEY and CDR2 SVGAGI. CDR3 sequence (DNA): TGTGCCAGCAGTTACTCGGGGCGGGGGGGCCGCGAGACCCAGTACTTC. This sequence encodes CASSYSGRGGRETQYF.

The chain is built from TRBV4-2 and TRBJ1-1; unclear D gene. Trimming left V 0 bases short and J 6 bases short, with 8 bases between. This CDR3 spans 13 amino acids. CDR1 is LGHNA and CDR2 is YNFKEQ in the germline V gene. CDR3 bases: TGTGCCAGCAGCCAAGAGGCCGGGGCTGAAGCTTTCTTT. Translated: CASSQEAGAEAFF.

This chain joins TRBV7-8 and TRBJ2-7, with D tentatively TRBD2 (5 bases). CDR3 length: 12 residues. The germline V and J ends were trimmed by 6 bases and 7 bases, with 13 bases remaining between them. Germline assignment: CDR1 SGHVS and CDR2 FQNEAQ. The CDR3 nucleotides are TGTGCCAGCAGTCCAGCGGTGGGTGAGCAGTACTTC. Protein: CASSPAVGEQYF.

The V call is TRBV11-2, the J call TRBJ2-7; 8 bases fit TRBD1. CDR3 size: 16 residues. Trimming took 2 bases from V and 4 from J; bases not matched to a gene: 10. The germline V gene has CDR1 SGHAT and CDR2 FQNNGV. The CDR3 is CASSLLPGQALYEQYF. Written as DNA, the CDR3 is TGTGCCAGCAGCTTACTACCGGGACAGGCCCTTTACGAGCAGTACTTC.

The chain uses TRBV6-5 and TRBJ2-3; D is uncertain. This CDR3 has 11 amino acids. With 6 bases removed from V and 6 bases from J, the gap between germline ends came to 7 bases. The germline V gene encodes CDR1 MNHEY and CDR2 SVGAGI. The CDR3 loop reads CASRSADTQYF. The CDR3 DNA reads as TGTGCCAGCAGGAGTGCGGATACGCAGTATTTT.

This chain joins TRBV5-1 and TRBJ1-3; TRBD1 aligns across 7 bases. The ends lost 0 bases at V and 0 bases at J; junction bases unmatched: 9. The V gene's germline CDR1 is SGHRS and CDR2 YFSETQ. CDR3 size: 18 residues. This chain's CDR3 is CASSLGLQGQSSGNTIYF. CDR3 DNA sequence: TGCGCCAGCAGCTTGGGGTTACAGGGACAGAGCTCTGGAAACACCATATATTTT.

This chain links TRBV24-1 with TRBJ2-2, with a tentative D call TRBD1 (7 bases). Germline loops: CDR1 KGHDR, CDR2 SFDVKD. There are 17 residues in the CDR3. V lost 0 bases, J lost 4 bases, and 14 bases lay in between. The DNA for the CDR3 is TGTGCCACCAGTGATTTGCCCCAGGGGGGTGTCACCGGGGAGCTGTTTTTT. Translating gives CATSDLPQGGVTGELFF.